This T cell receptor beta chain was retrieved from a study of spatial heterogeneity in lung cancer. The table lists this clonotype with many counts. Unique molecular identifiers, one per molecule, were present on every TCR cDNA molecule. TCRdb independently ran MiXCR on the 5' RACE reads; one entry per CDR3 protein. The table has over 45,000 distinct CDR3 sequences, over 4.5% seen once; the top ten hold around 10%. Time point indicated: sample taken at primary tumor resection. Unsorted samples of tumor, nontumor lung or frozen PBMC had their whole RNA sequenced. V lost 4 bases and J lost 5; bases outside the gene matches: 6. The CDR3 is 14 amino acids. The germline V gene has CDR1 SGHRS and CDR2 YFSETQ.

The sample was PBMCs, taken at surgery. This sequence joins TRBV5-1 and TRBJ2-5; the match to TRBD2 covers 9 bases. This TCR came from a male donor with early-stage non-small cell lung cancer. CDR3 DNA sequence: TGCGCCAGCAGCGCTTTAGCGGGAGATGAGACCCAGTACTTC. This encodes CASSALAGDETQYF.